This T cell receptor beta chain is from a study of cytomegalovirus exposure and HLA in healthy donors. Study-level results: Cytomegalovirus association was listed for 150 or so TCR beta chains. TCR beta V- and J-gene trimming was later associated with a missense DCLRE1C variant.

This clone showed up just once. The antigen is unknown. PCR amplification relied on 60 Vbeta primers (plus 13 Jbeta primers). Produced via immunoSEQ multiplex PCR; TCRdb's table is partial and in-frame only. The sample lists about 130,000 clones; over 70% were seen once. Sequencing input: PBMCs. The clonotype was recovered from a woman in her thirties or forties in good health and CMV-seropositive.

The CDR3 bases are TGTGCCAGCAGTAACCGGGACCAAGAGACCCAGTACTTC. It translates to CASSNRDQETQYF. The gene calls are TRBV6-5 and TRBJ2-5, with unresolved D. Germline V gene lookup returns CDR1 MNHEY and CDR2 SVGAGI. This CDR3 is 13 amino acids long. Trimming removed 5 bases from V and 0 bases from J, with 7 bases in between.